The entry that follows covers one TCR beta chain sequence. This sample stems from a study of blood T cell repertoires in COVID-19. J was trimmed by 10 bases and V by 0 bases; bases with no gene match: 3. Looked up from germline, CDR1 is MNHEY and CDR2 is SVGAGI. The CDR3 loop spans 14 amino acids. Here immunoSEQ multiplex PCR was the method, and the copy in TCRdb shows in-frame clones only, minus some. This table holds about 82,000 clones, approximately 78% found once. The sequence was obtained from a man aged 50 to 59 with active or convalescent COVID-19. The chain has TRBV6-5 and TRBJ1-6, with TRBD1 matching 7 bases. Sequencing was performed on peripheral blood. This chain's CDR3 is CASSYSTGPSPLHF. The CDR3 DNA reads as TGTGCCAGCAGTTACTCGACAGGGCCCTCACCCCTCCACTTT.